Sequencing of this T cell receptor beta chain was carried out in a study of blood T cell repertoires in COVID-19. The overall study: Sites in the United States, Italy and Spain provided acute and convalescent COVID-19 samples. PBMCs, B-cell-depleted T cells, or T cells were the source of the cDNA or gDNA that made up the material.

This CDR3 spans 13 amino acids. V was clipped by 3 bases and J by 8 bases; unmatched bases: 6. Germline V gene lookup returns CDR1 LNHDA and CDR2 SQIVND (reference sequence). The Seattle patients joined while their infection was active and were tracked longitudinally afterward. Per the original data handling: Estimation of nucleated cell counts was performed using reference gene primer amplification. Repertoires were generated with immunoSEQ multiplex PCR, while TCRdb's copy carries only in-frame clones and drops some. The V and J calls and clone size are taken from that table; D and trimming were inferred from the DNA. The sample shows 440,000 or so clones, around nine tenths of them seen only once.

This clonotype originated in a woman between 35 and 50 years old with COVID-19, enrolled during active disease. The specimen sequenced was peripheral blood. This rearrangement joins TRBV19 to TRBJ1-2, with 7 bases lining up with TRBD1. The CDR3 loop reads CASSISGGDGYTF. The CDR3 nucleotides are TGTGCCAGTAGTATTTCAGGGGGAGACGGCTACACCTTC.